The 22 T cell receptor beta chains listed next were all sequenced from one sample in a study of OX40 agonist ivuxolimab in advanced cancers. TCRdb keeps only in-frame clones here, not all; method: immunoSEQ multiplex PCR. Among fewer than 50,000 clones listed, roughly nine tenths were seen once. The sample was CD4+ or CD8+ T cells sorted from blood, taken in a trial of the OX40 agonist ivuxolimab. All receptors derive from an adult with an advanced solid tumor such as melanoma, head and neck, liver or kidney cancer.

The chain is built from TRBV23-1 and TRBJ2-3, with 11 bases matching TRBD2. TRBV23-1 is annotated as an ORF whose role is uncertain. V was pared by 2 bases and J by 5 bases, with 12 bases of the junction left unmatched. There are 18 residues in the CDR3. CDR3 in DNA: TGCGCCAGCAGTCAAGCGGCGCCGCTAGCGGGGGGTCGAGATACGCAGTATTTT. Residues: CASSQAAPLAGGRDTQYF.

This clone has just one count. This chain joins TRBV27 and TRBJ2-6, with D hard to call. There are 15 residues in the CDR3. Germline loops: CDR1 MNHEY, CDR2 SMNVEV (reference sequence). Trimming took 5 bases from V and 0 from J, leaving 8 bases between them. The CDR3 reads CASSPVYSGANVLTF. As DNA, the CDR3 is TGTGCCAGCAGTCCCGTTTACTCTGGGGCCAACGTCCTGACTTTC.

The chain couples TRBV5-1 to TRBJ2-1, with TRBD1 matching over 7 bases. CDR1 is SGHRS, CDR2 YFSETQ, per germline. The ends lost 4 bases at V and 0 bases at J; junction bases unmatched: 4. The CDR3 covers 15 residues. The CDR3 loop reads CASSLTGDSYNEQFF. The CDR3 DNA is TGCGCCAGCAGCCTCACAGGGGACTCCTACAATGAGCAGTTCTTC. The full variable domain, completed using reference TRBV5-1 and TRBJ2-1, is KAGVTQTPRYLIKTRGQQVTLSCSPISGHRSVSWYQQTPGQGLQFLFEYFSETQRNKGNFPGRFSGRQFSNSRSEMNVSTLELGDSALYLCASSLTGDSYNEQFFGPGTRLTVL.

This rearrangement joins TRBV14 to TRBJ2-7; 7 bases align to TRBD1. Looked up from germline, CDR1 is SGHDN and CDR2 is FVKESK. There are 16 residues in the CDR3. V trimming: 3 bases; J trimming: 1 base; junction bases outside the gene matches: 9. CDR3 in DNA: TGTGCCAGCAGCCAGGACGCTTGGACAGGATCCTACGAGCAGTACTTC. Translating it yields CASSQDAWTGSYEQYF.

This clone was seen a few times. The CDR3 bases are TGTGCCAGCAGCCCTCATCTAGCAGATCAAGAGACCCAGTACTTC. This sequence encodes CASSPHLADQETQYF. The chain employs TRBV9 and TRBJ2-5, with D tentatively TRBD2 (5 bases). This CDR3 has 15 amino acids. The germline CDR1 and CDR2 sequences are SGDLS and YYNGEE. Trimming took off 4 bases at V and 2 bases at J, with 15 bases between the two ends.

CDR3 bases: TGTGCCAGCTCACCAGGGACCACTCCTTATCAGCCCCAGCATTTT. Its protein is CASSPGTTPYQPQHF. The chain joins TRBV18 to TRBJ1-5, with TRBD1 as a possible D gene (5 bases). CDR3 length: 15 amino acids. Per the germline V gene, CDR1 is KGHSH and CDR2 is LQKENI. Trimming took off 2 bases at V and 5 bases at J, with 13 bases between the two ends.

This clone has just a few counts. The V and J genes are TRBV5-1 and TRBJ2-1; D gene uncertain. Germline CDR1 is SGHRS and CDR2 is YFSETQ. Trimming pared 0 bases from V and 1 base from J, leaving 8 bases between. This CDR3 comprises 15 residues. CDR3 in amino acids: CASSLDLGSYNEQFF. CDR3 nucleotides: TGCGCCAGCAGCTTGGATTTGGGGTCCTACAATGAGCAGTTCTTC.

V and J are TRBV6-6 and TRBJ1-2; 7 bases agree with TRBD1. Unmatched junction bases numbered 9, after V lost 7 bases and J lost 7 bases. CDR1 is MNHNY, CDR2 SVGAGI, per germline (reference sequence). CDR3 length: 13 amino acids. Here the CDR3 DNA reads TGTGCCAGCACCCTGGTTCAGGGGGGTGGCTACACCTTC. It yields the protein CASTLVQGGGYTF.

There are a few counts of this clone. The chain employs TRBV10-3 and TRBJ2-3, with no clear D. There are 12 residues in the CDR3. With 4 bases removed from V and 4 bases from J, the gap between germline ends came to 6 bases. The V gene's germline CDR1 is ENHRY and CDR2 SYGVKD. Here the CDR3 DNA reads TGTGCCATCAGTGTGCGAGCAGATACGCAGTATTTT. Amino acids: CAISVRADTQYF.

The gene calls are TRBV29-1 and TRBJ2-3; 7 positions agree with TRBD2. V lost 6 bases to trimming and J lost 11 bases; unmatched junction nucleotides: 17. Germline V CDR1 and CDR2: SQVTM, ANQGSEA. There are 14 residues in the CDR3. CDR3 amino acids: CSVSGAGSPVGQYF. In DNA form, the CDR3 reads TGCAGCGTCTCAGGAGCGGGGAGTCCCGTGGGGCAGTATTTT.

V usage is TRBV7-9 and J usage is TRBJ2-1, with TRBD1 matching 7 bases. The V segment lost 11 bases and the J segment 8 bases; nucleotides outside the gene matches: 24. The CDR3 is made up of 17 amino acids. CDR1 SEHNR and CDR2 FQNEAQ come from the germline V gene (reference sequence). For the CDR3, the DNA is TGTGCCTCCAGCCTTTCTACACAGGGGTATTTCAGCGATGAGCAGTTCTTC. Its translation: CASSLSTQGYFSDEQFF.

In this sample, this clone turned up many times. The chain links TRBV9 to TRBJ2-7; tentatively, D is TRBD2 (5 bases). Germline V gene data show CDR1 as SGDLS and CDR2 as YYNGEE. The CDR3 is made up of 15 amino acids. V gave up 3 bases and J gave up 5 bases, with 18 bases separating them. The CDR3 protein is CASSAGNLGIDEQYF. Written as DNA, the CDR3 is TGTGCCAGCAGCGCGGGAAACCTAGGAATCGACGAGCAGTACTTC.

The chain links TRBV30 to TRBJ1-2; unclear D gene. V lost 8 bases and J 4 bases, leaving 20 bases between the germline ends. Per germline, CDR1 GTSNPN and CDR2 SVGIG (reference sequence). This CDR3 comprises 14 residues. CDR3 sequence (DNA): TGTGCCACAAGGATCTCCTACACCTCCTATGGCTACACCTTC. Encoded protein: CATRISYTSYGYTF.

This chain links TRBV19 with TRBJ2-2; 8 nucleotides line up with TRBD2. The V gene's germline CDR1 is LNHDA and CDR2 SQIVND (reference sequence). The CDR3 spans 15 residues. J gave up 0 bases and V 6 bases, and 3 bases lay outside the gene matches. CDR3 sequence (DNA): TGTGCCAGTAGGGCGGGGGGCACGAACACCGGGGAGCTGTTTTTT. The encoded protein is CASRAGGTNTGELFF.

The CDR3 DNA is TGCGCCAGCAGCTTTGTAGGGCCGGGCACCGGGGAGCTGTTTTTT. Protein product: CASSFVGPGTGELFF. The chain is built from TRBV5-1 and TRBJ2-2; D call uncertain. Germline V gene sequence: CDR1 SGHRS, CDR2 YFSETQ. This CDR3 has 15 residues. Deletions cut 2 bases from V and 4 bases from J, with 12 bases between.

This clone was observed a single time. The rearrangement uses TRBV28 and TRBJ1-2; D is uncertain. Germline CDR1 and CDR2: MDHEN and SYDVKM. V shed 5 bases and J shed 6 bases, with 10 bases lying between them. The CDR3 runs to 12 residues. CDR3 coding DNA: TGTGCCAGCAGTGAAAACAAGGATGGCTACACCTTC. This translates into CASSENKDGYTF.

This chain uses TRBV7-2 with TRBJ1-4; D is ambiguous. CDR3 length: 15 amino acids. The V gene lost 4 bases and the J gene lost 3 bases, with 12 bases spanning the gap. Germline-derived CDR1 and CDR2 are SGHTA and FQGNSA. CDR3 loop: CASSSTGSANEKLFF. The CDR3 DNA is TGTGCCAGCAGCTCAACGGGTTCGGCTAATGAAAAACTGTTTTTT.

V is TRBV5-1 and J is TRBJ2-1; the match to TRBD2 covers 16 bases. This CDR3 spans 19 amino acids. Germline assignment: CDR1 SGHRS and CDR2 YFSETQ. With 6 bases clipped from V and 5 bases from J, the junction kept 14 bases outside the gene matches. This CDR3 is CASTPKGTSGRGNHNEQFF. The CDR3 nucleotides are TGCGCCAGCACTCCAAAAGGGACTAGCGGGAGGGGTAACCACAATGAGCAGTTCTTC.

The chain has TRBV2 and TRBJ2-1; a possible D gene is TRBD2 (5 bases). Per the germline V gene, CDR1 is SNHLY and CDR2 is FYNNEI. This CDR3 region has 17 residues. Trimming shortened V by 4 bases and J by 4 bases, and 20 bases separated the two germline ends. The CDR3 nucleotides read TGTGCCAGCAGTGCCCGAGCGGACCGAAACCCTTACAATGAGCAGTTCTTC. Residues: CASSARADRNPYNEQFF.

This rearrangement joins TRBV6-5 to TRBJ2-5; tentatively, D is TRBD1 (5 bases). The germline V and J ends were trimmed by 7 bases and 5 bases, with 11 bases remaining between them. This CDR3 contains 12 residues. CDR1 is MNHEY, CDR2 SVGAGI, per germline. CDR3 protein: CASTQGQETQYF. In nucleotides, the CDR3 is TGTGCCAGCACCCAGGGTCAGGAGACCCAGTACTTC.

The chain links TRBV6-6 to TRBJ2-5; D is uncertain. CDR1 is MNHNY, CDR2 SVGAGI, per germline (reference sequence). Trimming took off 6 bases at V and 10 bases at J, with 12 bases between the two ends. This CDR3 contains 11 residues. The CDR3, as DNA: TGTGCCAGCAGCTTCCAAGTCGACCAGTACTTC. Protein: CASSFQVDQYF.

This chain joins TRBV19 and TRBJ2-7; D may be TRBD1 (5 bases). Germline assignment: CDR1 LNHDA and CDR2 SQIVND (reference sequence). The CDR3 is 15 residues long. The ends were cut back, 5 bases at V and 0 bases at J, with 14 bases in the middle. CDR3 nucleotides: TGTGCCAGTAGTCTCACCGACAGCTACTCCTACGAGCAGTACTTC. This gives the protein CASSLTDSYSYEQYF.